The T cell receptor (beta chain) described here comes from a study of control samples from healthy donors and cancer patients. The CDR3 sequence is 15 residues long. Trimming pared 4 bases from V and 5 bases from J, leaving 14 bases between. Germline V gives CDR1 LGHNA, CDR2 YSLEER. This clone was detected only once. Assay: immunoSEQ multiplex PCR; the TCRdb copy retains only in-frame clones and omits some. The sample has 60,000 to 100,000 clones, about 91% seen once; the top ten hold over 5.5%. Sequencing was performed on blood. The chain links TRBV4-3 to TRBJ2-2, with D possibly being TRBD2 (6 bases). The sequence came from a man aged 50 to 59 in good health. As DNA, the CDR3 is TGCGCCAGCAGCCTCTCTAGCGTGGAGACCGGGGAGCTGTTTTTT. Translation: CASSLSSVETGELFF.